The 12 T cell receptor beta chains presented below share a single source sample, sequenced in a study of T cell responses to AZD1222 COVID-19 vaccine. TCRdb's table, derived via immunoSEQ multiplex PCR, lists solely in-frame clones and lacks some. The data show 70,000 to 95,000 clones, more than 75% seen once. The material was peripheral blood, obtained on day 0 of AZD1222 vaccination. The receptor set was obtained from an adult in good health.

CDR3 DNA sequence: TGTGCCAGCAGTTTGAGCAGGGTGTCCTCCTACGAGCAGTACTTC. Its translation is CASSLSRVSSYEQYF. The chain carries TRBV28 and TRBJ2-7; TRBD1 is a possible D gene (5 bases). Deletions cut 3 bases from V and 0 bases from J, with 12 bases between. The length of the CDR3 is 15 residues. Germline assignment: CDR1 MDHEN and CDR2 SYDVKM.

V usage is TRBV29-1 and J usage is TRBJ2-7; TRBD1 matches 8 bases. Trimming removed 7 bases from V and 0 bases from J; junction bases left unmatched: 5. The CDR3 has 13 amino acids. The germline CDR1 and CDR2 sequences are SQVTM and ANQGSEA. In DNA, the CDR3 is TGCAGCGCCTCGGACAGGGACTCCTACGAGCAGTACTTC. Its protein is CSASDRDSYEQYF.

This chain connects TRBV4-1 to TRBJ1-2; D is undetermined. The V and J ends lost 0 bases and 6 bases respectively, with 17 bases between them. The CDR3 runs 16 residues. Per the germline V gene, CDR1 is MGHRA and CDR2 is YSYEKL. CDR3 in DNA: TGCGCCAGCAGCCAAGATTACAAGGGTGGCCCCAATGGCTACACCTTC. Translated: CASSQDYKGGPNGYTF.

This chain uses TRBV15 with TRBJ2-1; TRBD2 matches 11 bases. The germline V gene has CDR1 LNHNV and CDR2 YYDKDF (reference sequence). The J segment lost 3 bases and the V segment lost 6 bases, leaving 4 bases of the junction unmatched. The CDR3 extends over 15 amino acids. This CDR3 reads CATRTGLADYNEQFF. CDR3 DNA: TGTGCCACCAGGACGGGACTAGCGGACTACAATGAGCAGTTCTTC.

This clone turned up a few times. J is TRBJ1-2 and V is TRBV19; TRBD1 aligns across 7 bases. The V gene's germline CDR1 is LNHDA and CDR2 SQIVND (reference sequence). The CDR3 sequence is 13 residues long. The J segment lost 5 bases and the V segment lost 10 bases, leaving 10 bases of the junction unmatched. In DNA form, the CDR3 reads TGTGCCACCCTGGGACAGAGATGGTATGGCTACACCTTC. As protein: CATLGQRWYGYTF. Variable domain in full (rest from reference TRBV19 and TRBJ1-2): DGGITQSPKYLFRKEGQNVTLSCEQNLNHDAMYWYRQDPGQGLRLIYYSQIVNDFQKGDIAEGYSVSREKKESFPLTVTSAQKNPTAFYLCATLGQRWYGYTFGSGTRLTVV.

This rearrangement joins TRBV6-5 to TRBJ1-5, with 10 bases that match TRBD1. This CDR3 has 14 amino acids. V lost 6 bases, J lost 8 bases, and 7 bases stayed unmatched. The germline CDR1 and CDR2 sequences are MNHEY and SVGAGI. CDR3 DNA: TGTGCCAGCAGAAGACAGGGGGCTCGGGAGCCCCAGCATTTT. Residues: CASRRQGAREPQHF.

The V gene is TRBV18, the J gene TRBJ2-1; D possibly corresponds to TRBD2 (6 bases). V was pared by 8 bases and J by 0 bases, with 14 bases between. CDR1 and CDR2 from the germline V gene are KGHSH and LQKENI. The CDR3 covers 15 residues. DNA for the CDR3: TGTGCCAGCACGAAAGACGGGAGCTCCTACAATGAGCAGTTCTTC. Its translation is CASTKDGSSYNEQFF.

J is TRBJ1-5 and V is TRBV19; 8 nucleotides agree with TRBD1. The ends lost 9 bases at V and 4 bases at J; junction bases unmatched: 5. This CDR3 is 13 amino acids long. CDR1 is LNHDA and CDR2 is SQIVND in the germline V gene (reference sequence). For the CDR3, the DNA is TGTGCCAGCTCGGACAGGGAGAATCAGCCCCAGCATTTT. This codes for CASSDRENQPQHF.

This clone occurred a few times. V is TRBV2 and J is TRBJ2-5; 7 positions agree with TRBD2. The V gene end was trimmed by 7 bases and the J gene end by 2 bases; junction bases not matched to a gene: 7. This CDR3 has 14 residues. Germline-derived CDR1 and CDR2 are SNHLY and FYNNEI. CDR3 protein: CASTRREGQETQYF. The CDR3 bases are TGTGCCAGCACCCGTAGGGAGGGGCAAGAGACCCAGTACTTC.

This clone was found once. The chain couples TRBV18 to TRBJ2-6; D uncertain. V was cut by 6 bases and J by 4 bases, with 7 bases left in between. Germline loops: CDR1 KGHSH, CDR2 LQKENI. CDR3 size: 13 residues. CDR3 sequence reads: CASSPAGANVLTF. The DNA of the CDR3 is TGTGCCAGCTCCCCCGCGGGGGCCAACGTCCTGACTTTC.

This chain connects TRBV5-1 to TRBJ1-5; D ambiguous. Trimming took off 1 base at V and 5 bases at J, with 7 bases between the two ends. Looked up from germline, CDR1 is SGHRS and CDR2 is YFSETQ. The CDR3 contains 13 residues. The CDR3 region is CASSLWEDQPQHF. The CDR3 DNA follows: TGCGCCAGCAGCTTGTGGGAGGATCAGCCCCAGCATTTT.

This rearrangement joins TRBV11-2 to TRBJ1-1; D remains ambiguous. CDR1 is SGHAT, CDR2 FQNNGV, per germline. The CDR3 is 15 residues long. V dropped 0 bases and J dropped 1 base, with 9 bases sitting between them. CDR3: CASSLDPSGNTEAFF. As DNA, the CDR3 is TGTGCCAGCAGCTTAGATCCGTCAGGGAACACTGAAGCTTTCTTT.